A single sample is the source of the 10 T cell receptor beta chains below, sequenced in a study of blood T cell repertoires in COVID-19. Clones were sequenced by immunoSEQ multiplex PCR, and TCRdb holds only the in-frame ones, with some missing. The sample has about 190,000 clones, approximately 89% seen once. The sample was peripheral blood. The receptor source for this set is a woman aged 30 to 39 with acute or convalescent COVID-19.

The table lists this clone with a count of one. This rearrangement joins TRBV5-4 to TRBJ2-5; 10 nucleotides align to TRBD1. The junction had 7 bases not matched to a gene; V was cut back by 4 bases and J by 1 base. Germline CDR1 is SGHNT and CDR2 is YYREEE (reference sequence). CDR3 length: 16 amino acids. CDR3 in amino acids: CASSEPGQGIQETQYF. CDR3 DNA: TGTGCCAGCAGCGAACCGGGACAGGGGATCCAAGAGACCCAGTACTTC.

This clone has only one observation. V is TRBV5-1 and J is TRBJ2-1; TRBD2 agrees at 10 bases. V dropped 0 bases and J dropped 8; count of bases not matched to a gene: 11. Germline V gene data show CDR1 as SGHRS and CDR2 as YFSETQ. The CDR3 is 17 residues long. CDR3 protein: CASSLAQKREGMDEQFF. The CDR3 DNA sequence: TGCGCCAGCAGCTTGGCCCAAAAGCGGGAGGGCATGGATGAGCAGTTCTTC.

The chain joins TRBV7-2 to TRBJ2-7, with 7 bases identical to TRBD1. Per the germline V gene, CDR1 is SGHTA and CDR2 is FQGNSA. Trimming cost V 5 bases and J 1 base; bases outside gene matches: 5. The CDR3 totals 14 residues. The CDR3 region has the DNA TGTGCCAGCAGCATGAGGACAGGATCCTACGAGCAGTACTTC. Protein: CASSMRTGSYEQYF.

The rearrangement joins TRBV3-1 (or the pseudogene TRBV3-2) to TRBJ1-2; D call uncertain. Germline CDR1 LGHDT, CDR2 YNNKEL (reference sequence). Between the trimmed V and J ends, which lost 8 bases and 4 bases, there was a span of 14 bases. This CDR3 has 13 amino acids. The CDR3, as DNA: TGTGCCAGCGCCTTTGCCGAGGGCTATGGCTACACCTTC. It encodes CASAFAEGYGYTF.

The rearrangement uses TRBV27 and TRBJ1-5; D call uncertain. Germline CDR1 reads MNHEY; CDR2 reads SMNVEV (reference sequence). Trimming left V 7 bases short and J 7 bases short, with 14 bases between. This CDR3 spans 13 amino acids. CDR3: CASTVAPGQPQHF. The CDR3, as DNA: TGTGCCAGCACGGTGGCACCGGGGCAGCCCCAGCATTTT.

J is TRBJ2-5 and V is TRBV5-8; 7 bases align to TRBD1. This CDR3 has 14 amino acids. J lost 2 bases, V lost 1 base, and 2 bases had no gene match. Germline CDR1 and CDR2: SGHTS and YDEGEE. The CDR3 loop is CASSLPDRQETQYF. DNA of the CDR3: TGTGCCAGCAGCTTGCCGGACAGGCAAGAGACCCAGTACTTC.

The J gene is TRBJ2-7, the V gene TRBV20-1; D might be TRBD2 (6 bases). The CDR3 runs to 10 residues. The germline CDR1 and CDR2 sequences are DFQATT and SNEGSKA (reference sequence). Trimming took off 7 bases at V and 3 bases at J, with 7 bases between the two ends. This CDR3 reads CSVGGYEQYF. In DNA, the CDR3 is TGCAGTGTCGGGGGCTACGAGCAGTACTTC.

The chain uses TRBV7-2 and TRBJ2-1, with 10 bases matching TRBD2. The length of the CDR3 is 16 residues. CDR1 is SGHTA, CDR2 FQGNSA, per germline. The J segment lost 6 bases and the V segment lost 5 bases, leaving 10 bases of the junction unmatched. The DNA for the CDR3 is TGTGCCAGCAGCCCGGTCCTAGCGGGAGACGGCAATGAGCAGTTCTTC. Translation: CASSPVLAGDGNEQFF.

The V gene is TRBV4-1, the J gene TRBJ1-3, with D hard to call. Looked up from germline, CDR1 is MGHRA and CDR2 is YSYEKL. V was clipped by 1 base and J by 0 bases, with 10 bases between them. The CDR3 sequence is 16 residues long. In DNA form, the CDR3 reads TGCGCCAGCAGCCAAGTTCTGGGGAGCTCTGGAAACACCATATATTTT. It translates to CASSQVLGSSGNTIYF.

The rearrangement uses TRBV5-4 and TRBJ2-1; 10 positions match TRBD2. V lost 4 bases to trimming and J lost 0 bases; unmatched junction nucleotides: 7. CDR3 length: 17 residues. Germline V gene sequence: CDR1 SGHNT, CDR2 YYREEE (reference sequence). CDR3 coding DNA: TGTGCCAGCAGCAGAGGACTAGCGGAGAGCTCCTACAATGAGCAGTTCTTC. Translated: CASSRGLAESSYNEQFF. Filled out from reference TRBV5-4 and TRBJ2-1, the complete variable domain reads ETGVTQSPTHLIKTRGQQVTLRCSSQSGHNTVSWYQQALGQGPQFIFQYYREEENGRGNFPPRFSGLQFPNYSSELNVNALELDDSALYLCASSRGLAESSYNEQFFGPGTRLTVL.